This T cell receptor (beta chain) appears in the sequencing data of a study of blood T cell repertoires in COVID-19. As originally analysed: Counts of nucleated cells, estimated from reference gene primer amplification, were obtained. Data came from immunoSEQ multiplex PCR; TCRdb stores just in-frame clones and leaves some out. V and J calls and clone size are as listed in that table; D and trimming were resolved from the DNA. Among roughly 76,000 clones, about four fifths were seen once, and the ten largest hold roughly 21%. Regarding this clone: Other DNA sequences in the same sample also yield this CDR3.

The V and J ends lost 3 bases and 2 bases respectively, with 7 bases between them. The CDR3 loop spans 13 amino acids. Germline V gives CDR1 SNHLY, CDR2 FYNNEI. The sequence was obtained from a man aged 70-80 years with acute or convalescent COVID-19. The rearrangement joins TRBV2 to TRBJ1-1; no clear D gene. The sequenced sample consisted of peripheral blood. CDR3 in amino acids: CASSDRPNTEAFF. Written as DNA, the CDR3 is TGTGCCAGCAGTGACAGGCCAAACACTGAAGCTTTCTTT. Together with reference TRBV2 and TRBJ1-1, the CDR3 gives the full variable domain: EPEVTQTPSHQVTQMGQEVILRCVPISNHLYFYWYRQILGQKVEFLVSFYNNEISEKSEIFDDQFSVERPDGSNFTLKIRSTKLEDSAMYFCASSDRPNTEAFFGQGTRLTVV.